What follows describes a single TCR beta chain. Its antigen is not identified. The PCR used 60 Vbeta and 13 Jbeta primers. Profiling relied on immunoSEQ multiplex PCR, and the TCRdb table lists in-frame clones only, not all of them. This sample has around 170,000 clones, with 76% found just once. V dropped 4 bases and J dropped 4 bases, with 12 bases sitting between them. CDR1 and CDR2 (germline): MNHEY, SMNVEV (reference sequence). This CDR3 has 14 residues. This sample stems from a study of cytomegalovirus exposure and HLA in healthy donors. General study results and limits: Through in vitro validation, three CMV-associated chains were shown to be specific for CMV antigens. Several V segments, TRBV6-2 and TRBV6-3 among them, could not be told apart and were dropped. The Asian-associated ancestry cluster reportedly had fewer N-insertions than the approximately 610-donor mean in a later analysis.

The source material was PBMCs. The genes are TRBV27 and TRBJ2-3; D not certain. The sequence was collected from a woman between 25 and 40 years old in good health and CMV-seropositive. Here the CDR3 reads CASSSPGPADTQYF. In DNA, the CDR3 is TGTGCCAGCAGTTCCCCTGGTCCGGCAGATACGCAGTATTTT.